Listed here are 24 T cell receptor beta chains from one sample, sequenced in a study of tumor-infiltrating lymphocytes in primary liver carcinoma. Priming with a constant-region primer yielded TCR beta cDNA from around 540 ng total RNA. Three nested multiplex PCR rounds, a slightly modified ARM-PCR, produced the libraries for TCR beta. It was with TRBV1-TRBV30 forward primers and a C-beta reverse primer that the first two PCR rounds were run, at roughly 9 cycles each. TCRdb re-called the multiplex PCR reads with MiXCR, one entry per CDR3 protein. The data show roughly 55,000 distinct CDR3 sequences, 70% to 85% seen once. Co-extracting RNA and DNA was done with about 18-33 mg of unsorted bulk tissue as input. Specimen: liver tumor tissue from sampling region 2. Subset in this sample: tumor region T2, inferior pole. The receptors here all came from a man in his forties with primary liver carcinoma and hepatitis B virus infection.

In this sample, this clonotype is medium-sized. The CDR3 region is CASSFGLARNNEQFF. The CDR3 DNA sequence: TGTGCCAGCAGCTTCGGACTAGCGAGAAACAATGAGCAGTTCTTC. The V call is TRBV11-2, the J call TRBJ2-1, with TRBD2 matching 9 bases. From germline, CDR1 is SGHAT and CDR2 FQNNGV. The V segment lost 3 bases and the J segment 5 bases; nucleotides outside the gene matches: 5. There are 15 residues in the CDR3. The whole variable domain, filled in from reference TRBV11-2 and TRBJ2-1, reads EAGVAQSPRYKIIEKRQSVAFWCNPISGHATLYWYQQILGQGPKLLIQFQNNGVVDDSQLPKDRFSAERLKGVDSTLKIQPAKLEDSAVYLCASSFGLARNNEQFFGPGTRLTVL.

The rearrangement uses TRBV6-1 and TRBJ2-4, with D possibly TRBD1 on 7 matching bases. Trimming removed 4 bases at V and 6 bases at J, with 19 bases between. Germline-derived CDR1 and CDR2 are MNHNS and SASEGT. The CDR3 loop spans 16 amino acids. The CDR3 sequence: CASSASGGFGRNIQYF. CDR3 sequence (DNA): TGTGCCAGCAGTGCCTCAGGGGGGTTCGGCAGAAACATTCAGTACTTC.

Comment on this clonotype: A junction end diverges from the germline sequence, so it may reflect a read error. The gene calls are TRBV28 and TRBJ2-7; perhaps TRBD2 as D (7 bases). The CDR3 is 17 residues long. Germline CDR1 is MDHEN and CDR2 is SYDVKM. The DNA of the CDR3 is TGTTCCAGCAGTCCCCATGTAGGGGGAGGGCCCTCCGACGAGCAGTACTTC. This encodes CSSSPHVGGGPSDEQYF.

The chain is built from TRBV10-3 and TRBJ2-5, with a tentative D call TRBD1 (5 bases). The CDR3 covers 13 residues. Germline V CDR1 and CDR2: ENHRY, SYGVKD. V was shortened by 10 bases and J by 5 bases, with 17 bases between the two germline ends. The CDR3 sequence is CATRSAPGETQYF. CDR3 bases: TGTGCCACCAGAAGTGCCCCAGGGGAGACCCAGTACTTC.

The rearrangement links TRBV11-2 to TRBJ1-1, with 7 bases aligning to TRBD1. V was clipped by 1 base and J by 12 bases; unmatched bases: 8. The germline gives CDR1 SGHAT, CDR2 FQNNGV. The CDR3 loop spans 13 amino acids. The CDR3 DNA sequence: TGTGCCAGCAGCTTAGCTACCGGGACAGAAACTTTCTTT. Translated: CASSLATGTETFF.

In the case of this clonotype: Without the conserved terminal phenylalanine or tryptophan, this CDR3 likely stems from a read error. V is TRBV4-2 and J is TRBJ2-3, with 10 positions matching TRBD2. The J segment lost 3 bases and the V segment lost 3 bases, leaving 12 bases of the junction unmatched. The CDR3 extends over 18 amino acids. The germline V gene encodes CDR1 LGHNA and CDR2 YNFKEQ. CDR3 sequence (DNA): TGTGCCAGCAGCCAGGTAGCGCTTCTAGCGGGAGCGACAGATACGCAGTATTCT. Its translation is CASSQVALLAGATDTQYS.

As for this clonotype: It is likely a read error, because the conserved phenylalanine at the end of the CDR3 is missing. It is unclear where the CDR3 begins or ends on the DNA, so no DNA is shown, and the CDR3 is as TCRdb lists it. The rearrangement links TRBV14 to TRBJ2-3. The length of the CDR3 is 13 amino acids, counting both ends. Germline loops: CDR1 SGHDN, CDR2 FVKESK. CDR3 sequence: CASSRGYTDTQNS.

This sequence joins TRBV12-3 or TRBV12-4 and TRBJ2-3; TRBD2 aligns across 8 bases. The CDR3 has 16 residues. Trimming removed 5 bases from V and 4 bases from J; junction bases left unmatched: 11. CDR3 region: CASSAGLAGGADTQYF. In nucleotides, the CDR3 is TGTGCCAGCAGTGCAGGACTAGCTGGAGGGGCAGATACGCAGTATTTT.

In the case of this clonotype: Since a much larger clone is just one base distant, this may be a read error. The rearrangement uses TRBV29-1 and TRBJ2-2; TRBD2 agrees at 9 bases. Germline V lookup: CDR1 SQVTM, CDR2 ANQGSEA. This CDR3 comprises 15 residues. As DNA, the CDR3 is TGCAGCGTTGGGACTAGCGCGGCGAACACCGGGGCGCTGCTTTTT. Translated, it gives CSVGTSAANTGALLF.

As for this clonotype: This may be a read error, as it is one base from a much larger clone. The chain combines TRBV30 with TRBJ2-1; possible D gene TRBD2, 5 bases. V lost 3 bases and J 1 base, leaving 16 bases between the germline ends. This CDR3 contains 16 residues. Looked up from germline, CDR1 is GTSNPN and CDR2 is SVGIG (reference sequence). This CDR3 is CAWSRPGFESYNEQFF. In nucleotides, the CDR3 is TGTGCCTGGAGCCGGCCGGGGTTTGAGTCCTACAATGAGCAGTTCTTC. Full variable domain (missing parts from reference TRBV30 and TRBJ2-1): SQTIHQWPATLVQPVGSPLSLECTVEGTSNPNLYWYRQAAGRGLQLLFYSVGIGQISSEVPQNLSASRPQDRQFILSSKKLLLSDSGFYLCAWSRPGFESYNEQFFGPGTRLTVL.

The rearrangement links TRBV29-1 to TRBJ2-3; TRBD1 matches 8 bases. Germline trimming cut 3 bases from V and 5 bases from J; bases unmatched to any gene: 19. Germline values: CDR1 SQVTM, CDR2 ANQGSEA. This CDR3 has 18 amino acids. This CDR3 reads CSVEGQVVIHHSIDTQYF. The CDR3 DNA reads as TGCAGCGTTGAGGGACAGGTGGTGATCCACCATTCCATAGATACGCAGTATTTT.

For this clonotype: One end of the junction fails to match germline, which may point to a read error. The chain combines TRBV6-1 with TRBJ2-1; D is tentatively TRBD1 or TRBD2 (7 bases each). This CDR3 is built from 17 residues. Germline CDR1 is MNHNS and CDR2 is SASEGT. This CDR3 is CASRGRDRRAWDNEQFF. The CDR3 DNA sequence: TGTGCAAGCAGGGGGAGGGACAGACGAGCCTGGGACAATGAGCAGTTCTTC.

This clonotype was picked up one time. Germline and junction disagree at one end, which may indicate a read error. The CDR3 loop reads CSVATGGGNDQPQNF. CDR3 sequence (DNA): TGCAGCGTCGCGACCGGGGGTGGTAACGATCAGCCCCAGAATTTT. The V gene is TRBV29-1, the J gene TRBJ1-5, with TRBD1 as a possible D gene (5 bases). This CDR3 is 15 amino acids long. CDR1 and CDR2 (germline): SQVTM, ANQGSEA.

As regards this clonotype: One junction end does not reproduce the germline sequence, and a read error may be involved. The chain employs TRBV7-9 and TRBJ2-1; 13 bases are shared with TRBD2. The germline CDR1 and CDR2 sequences are SEHNR and FQNEAQ (reference sequence). The CDR3 runs to 16 residues. The CDR3 sequence: CDSSSPTSGRGNEQFF. In DNA form, the CDR3 reads TGTGACAGCAGCTCGCCAACTAGCGGGAGGGGGAATGAGCAGTTCTTC.

The chain joins TRBV6-9 to TRBJ2-1, with TRBD2 matching 15 bases. The CDR3 contains 24 residues. Germline trimming cut 6 bases from V and 0 bases from J; bases unmatched to any gene: 24. CDR1 is MNHGY and CDR2 is SVAAGI in the germline V gene. The CDR3 bases are TGTGCCAGCAGCACCCATCCTCCAAAAAGGACTAGCGGGAGGGCTCGAAGCTCCTACAATGAGCAGTTCTTC. Protein sequence: CASSTHPPKRTSGRARSSYNEQFF.

For this clonotype: One junction end disagrees with the germline gene, perhaps due to a read error. The V call is TRBV4-3, the J call TRBJ2-7; no clear D gene. Germline CDR1 and CDR2: LGHNA and YSLEER. The CDR3 extends over 15 amino acids. The CDR3 is CASSQDLNGVYEQYF. CDR3 coding DNA: TGCGCCAGCAGTCAAGATCTGAACGGAGTCTACGAGCAGTACTTC.

This clonotype was observed a handful of times. The chain recombines TRBV7-9 with TRBJ1-6, with TRBD1 as a possible D gene (5 bases). CDR3 length: 14 amino acids. In germline, CDR1 is SEHNR, CDR2 FQNEAQ (reference sequence). The V gene lost 4 bases and the J gene lost 3 bases, with 7 bases spanning the gap. Written as DNA, the CDR3 is TGTGCCAGCAGCTCAGACAGCTATAATTCACCCCTCCACTTT. It is translated as CASSSDSYNSPLHF.

Many counts were recorded for this clonotype. The genes are TRBV4-2 and TRBJ2-7; no clear D gene. The ends were cut back, 1 base at V and 1 base at J, with 11 bases in the middle. Germline values: CDR1 LGHNA, CDR2 YNFKEQ. The CDR3 consists of 15 residues. The CDR3 is CASSQGRILSYEQYF. In nucleotides, the CDR3 is TGTGCCAGCAGCCAAGGTCGGATACTGTCCTACGAGCAGTACTTC.

This chain uses TRBV10-1 with TRBJ2-2, with D perhaps matching TRBD1 (6 bases). The CDR3 has 17 residues. With 0 bases removed from V and 0 bases from J, the gap between germline ends came to 11 bases. CDR1 is WNHNN and CDR2 is SYGVQD in the germline V gene (reference sequence). The CDR3 protein is CASSESWTVANTGELFF. The CDR3 DNA is TGCGCCAGCAGTGAGTCGTGGACAGTGGCGAACACCGGGGAGCTGTTTTTT.

For this clonotype: The junction shows a germline mismatch at one end, possibly a read error. The chain employs TRBV29-1 and TRBJ2-5, with a tentative D call TRBD2 (6 bases). The germline V gene encodes CDR1 SQVTM and CDR2 ANQGSEA. The CDR3 length is 13 residues. The CDR3 sequence: CSSSSEGQETRYF. The CDR3 bases are TGCAGCTCATCATCGGAGGGCCAAGAGACCCGGTACTTC. The whole variable domain, filled in from reference TRBV29-1 and TRBJ2-5, reads SAVISQKPSRDICQRGTSLTIQCQVDSQVTMMFWYRQQPGQSLTLIATANQGSEATYESGFVIDKFPISRPNLTFSTLTVSNMSPEDSSIYLCSSSSEGQETRYFGPGTRLLVL.

The V gene is TRBV20-1, the J gene TRBJ2-5; D might be TRBD2 (5 bases). Trimming took off 0 bases at V and 5 bases at J, with 10 bases between the two ends. CDR1 DFQATT and CDR2 SNEGSKA come from the germline V gene (reference sequence). The length of the CDR3 is 13 residues. The CDR3 nucleotides are TGCAGTGCTAGAGATCGGGATGGGGAGACCCAGTACTTC. Protein product: CSARDRDGETQYF.

On this clonotype itself: The junction does not match germline at one end; this may be a read error. The rearrangement joins TRBV6-2 or TRBV6-3 to TRBJ2-3; 14 bases align to TRBD2. Germline CDR1 is MNHEY and CDR2 is SVGEGT. The CDR3 runs 19 residues. The CDR3 loop is CTSSYPKGLAGERADTRYF. CDR3 sequence (DNA): TGTACCAGCAGTTATCCCAAGGGACTAGCGGGAGAGAGGGCAGATACGCGGTATTTT.

The J gene is TRBJ2-7, the V gene TRBV11-2, with unresolved D. The V and J ends lost 5 bases and 3 bases respectively, with 5 bases between them. CDR1 SGHAT and CDR2 FQNNGV come from the germline V gene. CDR3 length: 11 amino acids. The CDR3 DNA sequence: TGTGCCAGCAGCCCGGACTACGAGCAGTACTTC. Translated: CASSPDYEQYF.

Notes on this clonotype: A much larger clone differs from this one at a single base, so this may be a read error. DNA for the CDR3: TGTGCCAGCAGCTCATTGGTAGCGGATCCTCGGGATACGCAGTATTTT. Protein: CASSSLVADPRDTQYF. This sequence joins TRBV11-2 and TRBJ2-3; D is perhaps TRBD2 (6 bases). The CDR3 runs to 16 residues. CDR1 is SGHAT and CDR2 is FQNNGV in the germline V gene. Trimming removed 4 bases at V and 6 bases at J, with 20 bases between.